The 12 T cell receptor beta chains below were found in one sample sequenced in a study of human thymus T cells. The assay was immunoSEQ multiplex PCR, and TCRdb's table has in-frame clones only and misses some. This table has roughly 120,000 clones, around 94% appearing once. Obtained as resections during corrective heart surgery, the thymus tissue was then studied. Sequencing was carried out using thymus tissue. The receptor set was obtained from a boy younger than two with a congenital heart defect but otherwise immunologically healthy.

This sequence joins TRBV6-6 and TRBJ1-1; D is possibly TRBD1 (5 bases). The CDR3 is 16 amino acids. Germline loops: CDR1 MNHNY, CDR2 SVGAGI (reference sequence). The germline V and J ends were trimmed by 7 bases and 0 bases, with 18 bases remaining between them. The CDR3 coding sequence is TGTGCCAGCATCGGAACAGGAATAGAGATGAACACTGAAGCTTTCTTT. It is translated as CASIGTGIEMNTEAFF.

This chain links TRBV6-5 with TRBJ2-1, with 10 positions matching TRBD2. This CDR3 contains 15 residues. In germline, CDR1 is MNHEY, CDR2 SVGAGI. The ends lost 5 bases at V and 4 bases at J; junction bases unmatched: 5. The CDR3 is CASSGELAGYNEQFF. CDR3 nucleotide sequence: TGTGCCAGCAGTGGGGAACTAGCGGGGTACAATGAGCAGTTCTTC.

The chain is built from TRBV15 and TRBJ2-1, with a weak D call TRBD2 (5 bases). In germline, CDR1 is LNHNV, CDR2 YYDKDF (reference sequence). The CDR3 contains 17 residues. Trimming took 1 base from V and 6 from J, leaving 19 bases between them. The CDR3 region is CATSRARPGGLVNEQFF. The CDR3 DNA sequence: TGTGCCACCAGCAGAGCCCGCCCCGGCGGGCTAGTCAATGAGCAGTTCTTC.

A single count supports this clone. The CDR3 sequence: CASSLSPLNQPQHF. In DNA form, the CDR3 reads TGTGCCAGCAGCTTGTCGCCCCTCAATCAGCCCCAGCATTTT. The J gene is TRBJ1-5, the V gene TRBV5-4, with D unclear. Germline V gene data show CDR1 as SGHNT and CDR2 as YYREEE (reference sequence). This CDR3 spans 14 amino acids. The germline V and J ends were trimmed by 1 base and 3 bases, with 8 bases remaining between them.

In nucleotides, the CDR3 is TGCGCCAGCAGCTTCGGGGGTAGTAACTCTGGGGCCAACGTCCTGACTTTC. It yields the protein CASSFGGSNSGANVLTF. The gene calls are TRBV5-1 and TRBJ2-6; maybe TRBD2 (6 bases). V dropped 2 bases and J dropped 0 bases, with 12 bases sitting between them. The length of the CDR3 is 17 residues. Germline V gene sequence: CDR1 SGHRS, CDR2 YFSETQ.

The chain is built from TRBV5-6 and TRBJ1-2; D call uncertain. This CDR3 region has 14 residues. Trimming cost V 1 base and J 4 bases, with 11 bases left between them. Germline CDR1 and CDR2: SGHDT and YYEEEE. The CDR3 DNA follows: TGTGCCAGCAGCTTGAAGCGGGAGGGCTATGGCTACACCTTC. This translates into CASSLKREGYGYTF.

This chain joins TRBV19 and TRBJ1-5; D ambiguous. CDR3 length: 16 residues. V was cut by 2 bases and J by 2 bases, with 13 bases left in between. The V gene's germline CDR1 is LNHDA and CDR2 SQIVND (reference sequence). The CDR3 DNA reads TGTGCCAGTAGTATATGGAGGGAGTACGGCAATCAGCCCCAGCATTTT. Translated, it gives CASSIWREYGNQPQHF.

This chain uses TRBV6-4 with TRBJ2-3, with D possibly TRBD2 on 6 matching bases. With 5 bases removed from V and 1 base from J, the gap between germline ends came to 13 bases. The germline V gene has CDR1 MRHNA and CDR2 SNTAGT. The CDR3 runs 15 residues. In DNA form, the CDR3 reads TGTGCCAGCAGTCCATCTGGCGGGGGCACAGATACGCAGTATTTT. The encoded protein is CASSPSGGGTDTQYF.

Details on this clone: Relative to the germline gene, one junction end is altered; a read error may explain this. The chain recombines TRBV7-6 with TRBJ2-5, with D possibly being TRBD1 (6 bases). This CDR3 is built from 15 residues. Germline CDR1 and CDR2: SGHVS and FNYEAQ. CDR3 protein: CATSFPGQHKETQYF. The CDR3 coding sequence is TGTGCCACCAGCTTCCCCGGACAGCATAAAGAGACCCAGTACTTC.

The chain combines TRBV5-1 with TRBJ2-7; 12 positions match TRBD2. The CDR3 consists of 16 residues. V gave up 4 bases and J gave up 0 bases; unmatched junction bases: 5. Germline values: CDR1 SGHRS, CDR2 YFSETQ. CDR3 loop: CASSEGLAGSSYEQYF. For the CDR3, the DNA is TGCGCCAGCAGCGAAGGACTAGCGGGAAGCTCCTACGAGCAGTACTTC.

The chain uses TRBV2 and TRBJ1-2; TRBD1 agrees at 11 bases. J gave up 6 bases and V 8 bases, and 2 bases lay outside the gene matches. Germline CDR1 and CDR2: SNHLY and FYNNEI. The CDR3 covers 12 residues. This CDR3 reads CASGDRGDGYTF. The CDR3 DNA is TGTGCCAGCGGGGACAGGGGGGATGGCTACACCTTC.

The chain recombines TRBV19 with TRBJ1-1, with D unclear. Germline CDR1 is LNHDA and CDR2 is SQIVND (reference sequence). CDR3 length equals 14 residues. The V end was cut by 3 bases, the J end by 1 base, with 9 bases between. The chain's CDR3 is CASSILNSNTEAFF. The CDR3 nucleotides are TGTGCCAGTAGTATTCTGAATTCGAACACTGAAGCTTTCTTT.